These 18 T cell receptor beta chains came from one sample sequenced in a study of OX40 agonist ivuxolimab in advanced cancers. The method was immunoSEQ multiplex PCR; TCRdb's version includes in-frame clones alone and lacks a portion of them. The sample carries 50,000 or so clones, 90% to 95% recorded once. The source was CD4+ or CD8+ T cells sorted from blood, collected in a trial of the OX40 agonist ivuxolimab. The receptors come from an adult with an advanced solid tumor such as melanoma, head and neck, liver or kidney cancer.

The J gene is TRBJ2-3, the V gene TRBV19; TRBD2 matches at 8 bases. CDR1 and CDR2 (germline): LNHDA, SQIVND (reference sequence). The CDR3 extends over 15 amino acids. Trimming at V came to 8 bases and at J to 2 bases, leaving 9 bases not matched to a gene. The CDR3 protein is CASGDRGGPTDTQYF. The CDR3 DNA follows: TGTGCCAGTGGGGACCGCGGGGGGCCCACAGATACGCAGTATTTT.

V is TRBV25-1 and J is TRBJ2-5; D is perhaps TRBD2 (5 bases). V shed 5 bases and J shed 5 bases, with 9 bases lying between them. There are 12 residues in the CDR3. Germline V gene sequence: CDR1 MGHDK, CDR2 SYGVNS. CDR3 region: CASSLPGETQYF. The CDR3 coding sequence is TGTGCCAGCAGTCTTCCGGGGGAGACCCAGTACTTC. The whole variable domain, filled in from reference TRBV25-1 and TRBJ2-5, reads EADIYQTPRYLVIGTGKKITLECSQTMGHDKMYWYQQDPGMELHLIHYSYGVNSTEKGDLSSESTVSRIRTEHFPLTLESARPSHTSQYLCASSLPGETQYFGPGTRLLVL.

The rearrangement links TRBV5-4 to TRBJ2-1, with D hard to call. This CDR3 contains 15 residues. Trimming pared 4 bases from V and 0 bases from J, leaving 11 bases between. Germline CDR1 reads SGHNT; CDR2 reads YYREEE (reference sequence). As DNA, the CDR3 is TGTGCCAGCAGCACCGGGCCCAGCTCCTACAATGAGCAGTTCTTC. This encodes CASSTGPSSYNEQFF.

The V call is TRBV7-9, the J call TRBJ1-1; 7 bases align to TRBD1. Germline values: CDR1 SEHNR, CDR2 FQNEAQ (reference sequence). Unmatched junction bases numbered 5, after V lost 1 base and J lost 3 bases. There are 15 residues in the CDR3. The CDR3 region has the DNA TGTGCCAGCAGCTTAGTTTACAGGGGAGACACTGAAGCTTTCTTT. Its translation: CASSLVYRGDTEAFF.

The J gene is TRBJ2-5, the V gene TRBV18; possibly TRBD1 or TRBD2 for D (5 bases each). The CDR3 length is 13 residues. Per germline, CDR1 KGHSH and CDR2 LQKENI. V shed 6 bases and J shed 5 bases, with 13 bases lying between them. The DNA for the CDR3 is TGTGCCAGCTCCTACTCGGGGCCGGAGACCCAGTACTTC. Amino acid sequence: CASSYSGPETQYF.

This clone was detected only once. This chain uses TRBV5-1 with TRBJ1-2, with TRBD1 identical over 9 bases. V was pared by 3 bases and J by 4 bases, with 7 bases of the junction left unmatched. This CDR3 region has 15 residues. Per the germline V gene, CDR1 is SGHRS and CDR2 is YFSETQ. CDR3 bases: TGCGCCAGCAGCTCCCGTACAGGGGGCAGCTATGGCTACACCTTC. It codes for CASSSRTGGSYGYTF.

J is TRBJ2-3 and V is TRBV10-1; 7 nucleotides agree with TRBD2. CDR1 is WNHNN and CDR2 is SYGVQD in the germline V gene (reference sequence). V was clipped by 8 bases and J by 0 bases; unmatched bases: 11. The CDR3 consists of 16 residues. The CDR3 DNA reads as TGCGCCAGCTCTAGCGGTTATAGGGGTAGCACAGATACGCAGTATTTT. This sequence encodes CASSSGYRGSTDTQYF.

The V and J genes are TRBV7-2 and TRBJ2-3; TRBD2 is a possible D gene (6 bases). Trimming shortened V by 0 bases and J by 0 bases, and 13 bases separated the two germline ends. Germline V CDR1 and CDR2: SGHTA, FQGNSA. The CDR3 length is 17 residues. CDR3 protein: CASSLAGGFYSTDTQYF. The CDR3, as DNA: TGTGCCAGCAGCTTAGCCGGAGGGTTTTATAGCACAGATACGCAGTATTTT.

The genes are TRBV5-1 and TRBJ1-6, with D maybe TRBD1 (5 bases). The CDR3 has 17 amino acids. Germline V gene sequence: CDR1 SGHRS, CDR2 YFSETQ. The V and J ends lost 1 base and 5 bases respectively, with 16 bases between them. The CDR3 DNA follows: TGCGCCAGCAGCTTGTGGTCAGCCCCGGGGGATAATTCACCCCTCCACTTT. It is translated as CASSLWSAPGDNSPLHF.

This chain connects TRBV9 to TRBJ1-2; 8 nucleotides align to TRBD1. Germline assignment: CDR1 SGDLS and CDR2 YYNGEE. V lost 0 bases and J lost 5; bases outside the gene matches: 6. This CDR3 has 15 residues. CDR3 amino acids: CASSVDGQGDYGYTF. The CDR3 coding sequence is TGTGCCAGCAGCGTAGACGGACAGGGCGATTATGGCTACACCTTC.

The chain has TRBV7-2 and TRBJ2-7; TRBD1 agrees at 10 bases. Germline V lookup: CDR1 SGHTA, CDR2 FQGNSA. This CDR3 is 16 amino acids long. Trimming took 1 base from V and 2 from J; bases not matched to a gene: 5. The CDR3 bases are TGTGCCAGCAGCTTAGGAACCGGGACAGGGGCCTACGAGCAGTACTTC. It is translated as CASSLGTGTGAYEQYF.

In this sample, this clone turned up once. This chain's CDR3 is CASSQERTRGGQGIEQFF. CDR3 bases: TGTGCCAGCAGCCAAGAAAGGACCCGGGGCGGGCAGGGGATTGAGCAGTTCTTC. This chain joins TRBV4-2 and TRBJ2-1; tentative D call: TRBD1 (6 bases). Looked up from germline, CDR1 is LGHNA and CDR2 is YNFKEQ. The CDR3 sequence is 18 residues long. Trimming took off 0 bases at V and 9 bases at J, with 24 bases between the two ends.

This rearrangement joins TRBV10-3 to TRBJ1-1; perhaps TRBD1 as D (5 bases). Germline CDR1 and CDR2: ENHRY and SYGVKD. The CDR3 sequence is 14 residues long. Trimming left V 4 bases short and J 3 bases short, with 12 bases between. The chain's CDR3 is CAISAGQRYTEAFF. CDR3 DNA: TGTGCCATCAGTGCAGGGCAAAGGTACACTGAAGCTTTCTTT.

The CDR3 reads CASSFTGDSYEQYF. CDR3 coding DNA: TGTGCCAGCAGCTTTACAGGAGACAGCTACGAGCAGTACTTC. The chain links TRBV7-8 to TRBJ2-5; D possibly corresponds to TRBD1 (5 bases). Matching the DNA end better, TRBJ2-7 makes the J call doubtful. The CDR3 length is 14 residues. The germline CDR1 and CDR2 sequences are SGHVS and FQNEAQ.

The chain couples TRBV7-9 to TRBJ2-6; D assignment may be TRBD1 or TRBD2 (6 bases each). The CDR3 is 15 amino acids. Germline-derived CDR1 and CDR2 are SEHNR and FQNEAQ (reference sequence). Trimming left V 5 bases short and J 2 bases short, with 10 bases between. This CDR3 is CASSIGGPGANVLTF. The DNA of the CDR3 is TGTGCCAGCAGCATTGGGGGGCCTGGGGCCAACGTCCTGACTTTC.

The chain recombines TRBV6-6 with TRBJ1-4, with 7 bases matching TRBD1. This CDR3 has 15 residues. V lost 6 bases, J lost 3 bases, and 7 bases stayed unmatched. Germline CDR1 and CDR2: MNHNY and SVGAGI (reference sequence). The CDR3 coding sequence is TGTGCCAGCAGAAGGACGGACAGGTCTAATGAAAAACTGTTTTTT. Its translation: CASRRTDRSNEKLFF.

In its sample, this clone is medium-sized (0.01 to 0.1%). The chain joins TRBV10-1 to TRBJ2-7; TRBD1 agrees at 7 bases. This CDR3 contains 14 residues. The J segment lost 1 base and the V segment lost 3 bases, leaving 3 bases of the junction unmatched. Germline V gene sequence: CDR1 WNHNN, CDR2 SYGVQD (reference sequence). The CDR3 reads CASSDPGQSYEQYF. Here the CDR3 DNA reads TGCGCCAGCAGTGATCCGGGACAGTCCTACGAGCAGTACTTC.

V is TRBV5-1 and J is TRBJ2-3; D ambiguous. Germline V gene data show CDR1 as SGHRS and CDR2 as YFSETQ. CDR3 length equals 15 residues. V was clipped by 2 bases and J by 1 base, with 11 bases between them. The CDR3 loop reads CASSFGSSRTDTQYF. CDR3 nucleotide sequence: TGCGCCAGCAGCTTCGGGTCTTCCCGCACAGATACGCAGTATTTT.